Below, 3 T cell receptor beta chains from the same sample are listed, as sequenced in a study of blood T cell repertoires in COVID-19. Some clones are missing from TCRdb's copy, which holds only in-frame ones; the method was immunoSEQ multiplex PCR. The repertoire holds approximately 99,000 clones, with 88% as singletons. The specimen was peripheral blood. The receptor source for this set is a human donor in a cohort sampled during active COVID-19.

The chain couples TRBV4-1 to TRBJ2-7; no clear D gene. CDR1 and CDR2 from the germline V gene are MGHRA and YSYEKL. The CDR3 sequence is 15 residues long. Trimming took off 0 bases at V and 0 bases at J, with 9 bases between the two ends. The CDR3 sequence: CASSQDRGTSYEQYF. The CDR3 region has the DNA TGCGCCAGCAGCCAAGATCGTGGCACCTCCTACGAGCAGTACTTC.

The rearrangement joins TRBV4-2 to TRBJ2-7; 7 bases map to TRBD2. Germline CDR1 is LGHNA and CDR2 is YNFKEQ. The CDR3 length is 14 residues. With V trimmed by 0 bases and J by 3 bases, 2 bases remained unmatched. CDR3 nucleotide sequence: TGTGCCAGCAGCCAAGATGGGGGGGGCTACGAGCAGTACTTC. Protein product: CASSQDGGGYEQYF.

J is TRBJ2-7 and V is TRBV6-5; TRBD1 matches at 8 bases. The CDR3 length is 14 residues. CDR1 is MNHEY, CDR2 SVGAGI, per germline. Losses at the gene ends were 6 bases for V and 2 bases for J; bases not matched to a gene: 6. The CDR3 reads CASSYRGTPYEQYF. In DNA form, the CDR3 reads TGTGCCAGCAGCTACAGGGGGACCCCCTACGAGCAGTACTTC.